This TCR beta chain was captured by sequencing in a study of shared clonotypes between healthy human individuals. The study's findings and limits: Sample collection involved blood only; tissue repertoires are likely different. Rarefaction analysis demonstrated incomplete sorted-subset sequencing notwithstanding large depth.

The naive CD8 subset, CD45RO-negative cells positively selected for CCR7, excluded terminally differentiated effector memory CD45RA+ cells. V dropped 4 bases and J dropped 6; count of bases not matched to a gene: 12. The CDR3 sequence is 16 residues long. Germline V gives CDR1 SEHNR, CDR2 FQNEAQ (reference sequence). Comments on this clone: Its specificity is unknown.

TCRdb's table, derived via immunoSEQ multiplex PCR, lists solely in-frame clones and lacks some. The sample contains 2 million or so clones, roughly 94% of which appear only once. V usage is TRBV7-9 and J usage is TRBJ2-7, with 10 bases aligning to TRBD2. This receptor was obtained from a man between 18 and 29 years old in good health. Sequenced sample: naive CD8+ T cells sorted from blood. The DNA for the CDR3 is TGTGCCAGCAGCTCGACAGAGCGGGAGGGCCCAGGCGAGCAGTACTTC. Its protein is CASSSTEREGPGEQYF.